The 3 T cell receptor beta chains below come from one sample, sequenced in a study of shared clonotypes between healthy human individuals. The table came from immunoSEQ multiplex PCR; TCRdb's copy has only in-frame clones and leaves some out. The profile shows approximately 500,000 clones, 90% to 96% of them singletons. The sequencing input was naive CD4+ T cells sorted from blood. Subset reported: CD45RA+ positively selected. These receptors all come from a woman younger than 45 in good health.

This chain joins TRBV5-4 and TRBJ2-2; the D gene is possibly TRBD2 (5 bases). The CDR3 sequence is 13 residues long. Germline assignment: CDR1 SGHNT and CDR2 YYREEE (reference sequence). Trimming removed 0 bases at V and 7 bases at J, with 7 bases between. The CDR3 loop reads CASSLERSGELFF. CDR3 coding DNA: TGTGCCAGCAGCTTGGAGCGGAGCGGGGAGCTGTTTTTT.

V usage is TRBV2 and J usage is TRBJ2-2; tentative D call: TRBD1 (6 bases). Trimming cost V 7 bases and J 6 bases, with 18 bases left between them. Per germline, CDR1 SNHLY and CDR2 FYNNEI. The CDR3 consists of 15 residues. As DNA, the CDR3 is TGTGCCAGCACCCAAACCCCAGGGGCCCCCGGGGAGCTGTTTTTT. Translated, it gives CASTQTPGAPGELFF.

This sequence joins TRBV30 and TRBJ1-1; no clear D gene. Germline V gene sequence: CDR1 GTSNPN, CDR2 SVGIG (reference sequence). CDR3 length equals 16 residues. Trimming pared 0 bases from V and 0 bases from J, leaving 14 bases between. CDR3 bases: TGTGCCTGGAGTGTACCTAGTGGCCGGCTGAACACTGAAGCTTTCTTT. This encodes CAWSVPSGRLNTEAFF.